This TCR beta chain was identified in a study of blood T cell repertoires in COVID-19. Original handling: The authors estimated nucleated cell counts from reference gene primer amplification. Data came from immunoSEQ multiplex PCR; TCRdb stores just in-frame clones and leaves some out. Clone size and the V and J calls come from that table; the DNA yielded D and trimming. The sample yields some 190,000 clones, 85% to 90% seen once. CDR1 and CDR2 from the germline V gene are MNHEY and SVGAGI. The CDR3 is made up of 14 amino acids. Trimming took 4 bases from V and 4 from J; bases not matched to a gene: 6.

The sequenced sample was peripheral blood. This sequence originates from a man between 18 and 29 years old with active or convalescent COVID-19. The chain couples TRBV6-5 to TRBJ1-2; 7 bases agree with TRBD1. The CDR3 spells CASSSLGTAYGYTF. CDR3 sequence (DNA): TGTGCCAGCAGTTCCCTTGGGACAGCCTATGGCTACACCTTC.